Below are 6 T cell receptor beta chains sequenced from a single sample in a study of T cells after yellow fever vaccination. TCRdb re-derived calls from the 5' RACE reads in MiXCR, one entry per CDR3 protein. In the table there are a few hundred thousand distinct CDR3 sequences, 8.5% to 10% of which are singletons. Sequencing used CD4+ T cells sorted from PBMCs, obtained 5 days after the yellow fever booster vaccination. These receptors all come from a man aged 18 to 29 who received the YFV17D yellow fever vaccine.

The V call is TRBV3-1, the J call TRBJ1-1; D unresolved. The CDR3 consists of 14 residues. Germline V gene data show CDR1 as LGHDT and CDR2 as YNNKEL (reference sequence). V was shortened by 2 bases and J by 3 bases, with 10 bases between the two germline ends. The CDR3 reads CASSQRGGDTEAFF. CDR3 bases: TGTGCCAGCAGCCAACGGGGAGGTGACACTGAAGCTTTCTTT. Full variable domain (missing parts from reference TRBV3-1 and TRBJ1-1): DTAVSQTPKYLVTQMGNDKSIKCEQNLGHDTMYWYKQDSKKFLKIMFSYNNKELIINETVPNRFSPKSPDKAHLNLHINSLELGDSAVYFCASSQRGGDTEAFFGQGTRLTVV.

In this sample, this clonotype turned up a few times. V is TRBV20-1 and J is TRBJ1-2; D is unclear. Germline V CDR1 and CDR2: DFQATT, SNEGSKA (reference sequence). The V gene lost 1 base and the J gene lost 0 bases, with 9 bases spanning the gap. This CDR3 is built from 14 residues. The CDR3 spells CSARVSSSNYGYTF. The DNA for the CDR3 is TGCAGTGCTAGAGTCTCCAGTTCTAACTATGGCTACACCTTC.

The rearrangement uses TRBV5-5 and TRBJ2-7; D gene uncertain. Germline CDR1 and CDR2: SGHKS and YYEKEE (reference sequence). V lost 0 bases and J 4 bases, leaving 8 bases between the germline ends. This CDR3 region has 13 residues. CDR3 loop: CASSLDLAYEQYV. In DNA, the CDR3 is TGTGCCAGCAGCTTGGATTTGGCGTACGAGCAGTACGTC.

Only a few counts were recorded for this clonotype. V usage is TRBV5-1 and J usage is TRBJ2-3; 12 nucleotides align to TRBD2. CDR3 size: 15 residues. With 4 bases clipped from V and 4 bases from J, the junction kept 4 bases outside the gene matches. Germline assignment: CDR1 SGHRS and CDR2 YFSETQ. In DNA, the CDR3 is TGCGCCAGCAGCAGGACTAGCGGGGTATCAGATACGCAGTATTTT. It codes for CASSRTSGVSDTQYF.

A few counts support this clonotype. The chain carries TRBV20-1 and TRBJ2-3; D remains unclear. Germline CDR1 DFQATT, CDR2 SNEGSKA (reference sequence). V dropped 1 base and J dropped 6 bases, with 11 bases sitting between them. CDR3 length: 13 residues. CDR3 sequence reads: CSARANSGDTQYF. The CDR3 nucleotides read TGCAGTGCTAGAGCAAATAGTGGGGATACGCAGTATTTT.

The rearrangement joins TRBV6-5 to TRBJ2-6; tentatively, D is TRBD2 (5 bases). CDR1 and CDR2 from the germline V gene are MNHEY and SVGAGI. CDR3 length: 14 residues. With 8 bases removed from V and 4 bases from J, the gap between germline ends came to 12 bases. The CDR3 spells CASGRPTGANVLTF. DNA of the CDR3: TGTGCCAGCGGGAGACCGACAGGGGCCAACGTCCTGACTTTC.